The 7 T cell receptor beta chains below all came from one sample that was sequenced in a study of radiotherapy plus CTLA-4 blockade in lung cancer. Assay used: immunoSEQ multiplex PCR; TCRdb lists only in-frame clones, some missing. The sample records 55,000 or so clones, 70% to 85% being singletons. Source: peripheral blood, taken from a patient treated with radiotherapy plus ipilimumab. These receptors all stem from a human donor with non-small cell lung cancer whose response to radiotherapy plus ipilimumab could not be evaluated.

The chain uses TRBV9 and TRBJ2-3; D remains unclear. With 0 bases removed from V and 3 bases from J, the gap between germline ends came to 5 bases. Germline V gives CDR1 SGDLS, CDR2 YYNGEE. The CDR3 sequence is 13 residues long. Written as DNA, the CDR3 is TGTGCCAGCAGCGTAGGTTCTACAGATACGCAGTATTTT. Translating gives CASSVGSTDTQYF.

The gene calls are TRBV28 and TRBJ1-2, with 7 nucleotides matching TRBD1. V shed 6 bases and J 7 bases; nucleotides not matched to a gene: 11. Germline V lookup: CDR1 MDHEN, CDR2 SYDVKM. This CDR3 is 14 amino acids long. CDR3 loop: CASSSNDRVGGYTF. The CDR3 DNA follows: TGTGCCAGCAGCTCAAACGACAGGGTCGGTGGCTACACCTTC.

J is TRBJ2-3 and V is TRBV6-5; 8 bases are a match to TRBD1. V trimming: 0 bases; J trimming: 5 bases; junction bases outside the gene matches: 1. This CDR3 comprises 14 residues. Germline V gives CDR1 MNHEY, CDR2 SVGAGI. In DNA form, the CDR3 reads TGTGCCAGCAGTTACTCGGACAGGGTAGATACGCAGTATTTT. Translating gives CASSYSDRVDTQYF.

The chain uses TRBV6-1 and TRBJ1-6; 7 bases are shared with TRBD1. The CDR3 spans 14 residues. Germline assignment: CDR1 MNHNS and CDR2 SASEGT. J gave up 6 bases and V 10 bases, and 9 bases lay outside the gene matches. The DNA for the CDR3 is TGTGCCACCGCGGACAGGCTCATTAATTCACCCCTCCACTTT. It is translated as CATADRLINSPLHF.

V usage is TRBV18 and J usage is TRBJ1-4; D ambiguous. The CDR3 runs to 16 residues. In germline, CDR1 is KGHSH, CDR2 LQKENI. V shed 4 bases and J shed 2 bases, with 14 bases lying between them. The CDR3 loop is CASSLYTGATNEKLFF. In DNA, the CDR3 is TGTGCCAGCTCACTCTACACGGGAGCGACTAATGAAAAACTGTTTTTT.

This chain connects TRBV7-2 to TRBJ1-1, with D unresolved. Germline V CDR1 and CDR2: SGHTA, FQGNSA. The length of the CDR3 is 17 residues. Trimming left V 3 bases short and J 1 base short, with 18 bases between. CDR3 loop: CASSLLASDLWNTEAFF. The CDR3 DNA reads TGTGCCAGCAGCTTGTTAGCTAGCGACCTTTGGAACACTGAAGCTTTCTTT.

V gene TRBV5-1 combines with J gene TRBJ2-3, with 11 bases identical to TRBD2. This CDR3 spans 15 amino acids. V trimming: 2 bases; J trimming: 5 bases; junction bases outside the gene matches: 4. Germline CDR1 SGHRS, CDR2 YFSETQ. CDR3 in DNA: TGCGCCAGCAGCTTAACTAGCGGGAGAGGAGATACGCAGTATTTT. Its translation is CASSLTSGRGDTQYF.